This TCR beta chain was profiled in a study of T cell responses to AZD1222 COVID-19 vaccine. Germline loops: CDR1 SNHLY, CDR2 FYNNEI. V was cut by 8 bases and J by 3 bases, with 16 bases left in between. This CDR3 has 14 amino acids. The repertoire was sequenced with immunoSEQ multiplex PCR; TCRdb's copy has only in-frame clones and lacks some. The repertoire includes approximately 150,000 clones, roughly nine tenths of them detected once, and about 1% sits in the top ten. V gene TRBV2 combines with J gene TRBJ1-1; D might be TRBD1 (5 bases). This receptor was obtained from an adult who received the AZD1222 COVID-19 vaccine. The sequenced sample was peripheral blood, obtained 28 days after the second AZD1222 dose. The DNA of the CDR3 is TGTGCCAGCGAACCCTTTAGGGGCGACACTGAAGCTTTCTTT. It is translated as CASEPFRGDTEAFF.